This TCR beta chain was identified in a study of neurological immune-mediated disorders. This clonotype was found many times. This CDR3 comprises 15 residues. Per the germline V gene, CDR1 is SGDLS and CDR2 is YYNGEE. Deletions cut 0 bases from V and 4 bases from J, with 10 bases between. The time point here: longitudinal time-point 3. A total of 2 million PBMCs stored at -80 degrees C provided the unsorted libraries. The team produced cDNA through 5'RACE using 10-nucleotide random UMIs. TCRdb processed the 5' RACE reads anew with MiXCR; each CDR3 protein has one entry. Of under 130,000 distinct CDR3 sequences listed, 10% to 13% are singletons.

V gene TRBV9 combines with J gene TRBJ1-4, with TRBD1 as a possible D gene (5 bases). The source of this sequence is a female donor with HTLV-1-associated myelopathy (HAM/TSP). Sequences were obtained from PBMCs. The CDR3 spells CASSVDGGYNEKLFF. The CDR3, as DNA: TGTGCCAGCAGCGTAGACGGGGGATATAATGAAAAACTGTTTTTT.